This T cell receptor (beta chain) originates from a study of T cell responses to AZD1222 COVID-19 vaccine. Method: immunoSEQ multiplex PCR; TCRdb's copy keeps in-frame clones and lacks some. The repertoire holds roughly 120,000 clones, with under 95% as singletons. The sequence was collected from an adult in good health. Sequences were derived from peripheral blood, sampled on day 0 of AZD1222 vaccination.

In nucleotides, the CDR3 is TGTGCCAGCAGTTTAGCGGGGGGCGTCAGGGAGACCCAGTACTTC. It encodes CASSLAGGVRETQYF. The V and J genes are TRBV6-2 or TRBV6-3 and TRBJ2-5; TRBD2 matches 10 bases. After removal of 4 bases from V and 5 bases from J, the junction contained 7 bases not matched to a gene. This CDR3 has 15 residues. CDR1 and CDR2 from the germline V gene are MNHEY and SVGEGT.